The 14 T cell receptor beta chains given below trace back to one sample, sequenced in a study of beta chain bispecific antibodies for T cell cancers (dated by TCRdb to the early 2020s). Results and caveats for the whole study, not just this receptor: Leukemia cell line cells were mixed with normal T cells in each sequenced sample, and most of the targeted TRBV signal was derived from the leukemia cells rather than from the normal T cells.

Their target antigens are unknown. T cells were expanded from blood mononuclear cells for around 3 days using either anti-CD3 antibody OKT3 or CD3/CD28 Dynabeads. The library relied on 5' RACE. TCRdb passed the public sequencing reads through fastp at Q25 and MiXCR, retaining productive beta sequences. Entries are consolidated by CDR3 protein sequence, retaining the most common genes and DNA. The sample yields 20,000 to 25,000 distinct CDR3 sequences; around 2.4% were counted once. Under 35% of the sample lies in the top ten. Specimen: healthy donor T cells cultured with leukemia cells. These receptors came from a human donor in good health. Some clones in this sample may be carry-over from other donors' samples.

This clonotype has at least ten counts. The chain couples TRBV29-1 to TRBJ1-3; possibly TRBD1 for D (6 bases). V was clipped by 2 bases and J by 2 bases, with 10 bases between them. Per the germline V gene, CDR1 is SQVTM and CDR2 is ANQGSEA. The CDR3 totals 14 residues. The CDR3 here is CSVEQGIAGNTIYF. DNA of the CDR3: TGCAGCGTTGAACAGGGGATAGCTGGAAACACCATATATTTT.

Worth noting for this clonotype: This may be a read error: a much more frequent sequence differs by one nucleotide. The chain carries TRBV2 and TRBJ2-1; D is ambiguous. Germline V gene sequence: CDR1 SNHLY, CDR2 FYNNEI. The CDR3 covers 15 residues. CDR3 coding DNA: TGTGCCAGCAGTGAAGGACTCAGCTCCTCCAATGAGCAGTTCTTC. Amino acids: CASSEGLSSSNEQFF.

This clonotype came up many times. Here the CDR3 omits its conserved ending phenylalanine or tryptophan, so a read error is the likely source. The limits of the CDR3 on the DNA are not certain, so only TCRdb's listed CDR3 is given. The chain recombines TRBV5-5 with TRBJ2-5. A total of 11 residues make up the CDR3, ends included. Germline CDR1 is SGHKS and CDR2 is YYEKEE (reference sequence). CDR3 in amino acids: CASSARKTQDG.

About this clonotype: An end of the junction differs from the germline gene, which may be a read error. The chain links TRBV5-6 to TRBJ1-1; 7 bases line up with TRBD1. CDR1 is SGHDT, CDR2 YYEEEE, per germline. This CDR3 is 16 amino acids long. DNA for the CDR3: TGTGCCGGCAGCCTATTTGTAGCCAGGGGGGGCACTGAAGCTTTCTTT. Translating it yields CAGSLFVARGGTEAFF.

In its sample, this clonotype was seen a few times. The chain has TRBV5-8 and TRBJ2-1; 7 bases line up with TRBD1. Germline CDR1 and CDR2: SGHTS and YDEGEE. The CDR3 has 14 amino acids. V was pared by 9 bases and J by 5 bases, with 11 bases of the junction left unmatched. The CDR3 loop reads CATLAGQVNNEQFF. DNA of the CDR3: TGTGCCACCCTAGCCGGACAGGTCAACAATGAGCAGTTCTTC.

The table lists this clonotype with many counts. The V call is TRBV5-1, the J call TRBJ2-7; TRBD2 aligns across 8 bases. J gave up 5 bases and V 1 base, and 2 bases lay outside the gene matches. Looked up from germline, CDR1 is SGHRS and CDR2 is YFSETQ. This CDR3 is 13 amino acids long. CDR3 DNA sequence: TGCGCCAGCAGCTTGCCGGGAGGGAACGAGCAGTACTTC. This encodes CASSLPGGNEQYF. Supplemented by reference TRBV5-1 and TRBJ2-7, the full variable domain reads KAGVTQTPRYLIKTRGQQVTLSCSPISGHRSVSWYQQTPGQGLQFLFEYFSETQRNKGNFPGRFSGRQFSNSRSEMNVSTLELGDSALYLCASSLPGGNEQYFGPGTRLTVT.

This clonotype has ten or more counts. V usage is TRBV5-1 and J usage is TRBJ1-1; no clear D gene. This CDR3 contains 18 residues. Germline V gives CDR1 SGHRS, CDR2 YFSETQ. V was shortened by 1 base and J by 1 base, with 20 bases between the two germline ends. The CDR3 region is CASSLTARVVGRNTEAFF. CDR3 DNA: TGCGCCAGCAGCTTGACCGCCCGCGTCGTAGGGAGGAACACTGAAGCTTTCTTT.

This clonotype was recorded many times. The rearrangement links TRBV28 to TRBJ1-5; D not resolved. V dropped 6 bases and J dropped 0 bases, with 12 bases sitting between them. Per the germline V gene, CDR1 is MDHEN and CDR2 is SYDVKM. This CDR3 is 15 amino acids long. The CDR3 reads CASSRRVYSNQPQHF. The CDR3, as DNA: TGTGCCAGCAGCCGGAGGGTTTATAGCAATCAGCCCCAGCATTTT.

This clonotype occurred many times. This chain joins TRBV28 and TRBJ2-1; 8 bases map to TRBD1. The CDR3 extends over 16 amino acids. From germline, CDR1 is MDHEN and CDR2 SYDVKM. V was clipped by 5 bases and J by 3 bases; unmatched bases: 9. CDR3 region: CASSPRQGPDYNEQFF. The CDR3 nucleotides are TGTGCCAGCAGTCCCCGACAGGGGCCGGACTACAATGAGCAGTTCTTC.

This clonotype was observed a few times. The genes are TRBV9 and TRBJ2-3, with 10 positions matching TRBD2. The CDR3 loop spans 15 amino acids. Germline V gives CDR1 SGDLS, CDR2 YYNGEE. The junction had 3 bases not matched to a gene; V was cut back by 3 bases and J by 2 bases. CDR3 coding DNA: TGTGCCAGCAGCGGAACTAGCGGGGTCACAGATACGCAGTATTTT. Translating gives CASSGTSGVTDTQYF.

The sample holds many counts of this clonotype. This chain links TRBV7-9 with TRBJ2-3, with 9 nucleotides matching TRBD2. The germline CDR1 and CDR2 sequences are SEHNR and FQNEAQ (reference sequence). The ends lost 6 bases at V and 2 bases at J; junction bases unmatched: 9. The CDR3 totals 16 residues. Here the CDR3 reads CASREVAGEPTDTQYF. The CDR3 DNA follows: TGTGCCAGCAGGGAGGTAGCGGGGGAACCCACAGATACGCAGTATTTT.

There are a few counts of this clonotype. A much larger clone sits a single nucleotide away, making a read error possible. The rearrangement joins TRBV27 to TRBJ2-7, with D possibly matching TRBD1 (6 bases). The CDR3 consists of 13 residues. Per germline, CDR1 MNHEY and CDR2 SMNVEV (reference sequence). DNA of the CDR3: TGTGCCAGCAGCGTGGGGGCCTCCTACGAGCAGCACTTC. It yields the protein CASSVGASYEQHF.

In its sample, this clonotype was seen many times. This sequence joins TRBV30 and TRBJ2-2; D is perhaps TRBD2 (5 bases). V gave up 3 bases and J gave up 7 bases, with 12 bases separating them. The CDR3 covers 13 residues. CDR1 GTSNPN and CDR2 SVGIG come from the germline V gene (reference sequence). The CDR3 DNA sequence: TGTGCCTGGAGCACGGACTCCGTCGGGGAGCTGTTTTTT. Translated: CAWSTDSVGELFF.

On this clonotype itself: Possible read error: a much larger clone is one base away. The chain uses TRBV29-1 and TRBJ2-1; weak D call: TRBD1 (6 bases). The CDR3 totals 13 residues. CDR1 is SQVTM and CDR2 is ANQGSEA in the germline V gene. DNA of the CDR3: TGCAGCGTTGAAAGGGCAGGGGAAGCCGAGCGGTTCTTC. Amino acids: CSVERAGEAERFF.